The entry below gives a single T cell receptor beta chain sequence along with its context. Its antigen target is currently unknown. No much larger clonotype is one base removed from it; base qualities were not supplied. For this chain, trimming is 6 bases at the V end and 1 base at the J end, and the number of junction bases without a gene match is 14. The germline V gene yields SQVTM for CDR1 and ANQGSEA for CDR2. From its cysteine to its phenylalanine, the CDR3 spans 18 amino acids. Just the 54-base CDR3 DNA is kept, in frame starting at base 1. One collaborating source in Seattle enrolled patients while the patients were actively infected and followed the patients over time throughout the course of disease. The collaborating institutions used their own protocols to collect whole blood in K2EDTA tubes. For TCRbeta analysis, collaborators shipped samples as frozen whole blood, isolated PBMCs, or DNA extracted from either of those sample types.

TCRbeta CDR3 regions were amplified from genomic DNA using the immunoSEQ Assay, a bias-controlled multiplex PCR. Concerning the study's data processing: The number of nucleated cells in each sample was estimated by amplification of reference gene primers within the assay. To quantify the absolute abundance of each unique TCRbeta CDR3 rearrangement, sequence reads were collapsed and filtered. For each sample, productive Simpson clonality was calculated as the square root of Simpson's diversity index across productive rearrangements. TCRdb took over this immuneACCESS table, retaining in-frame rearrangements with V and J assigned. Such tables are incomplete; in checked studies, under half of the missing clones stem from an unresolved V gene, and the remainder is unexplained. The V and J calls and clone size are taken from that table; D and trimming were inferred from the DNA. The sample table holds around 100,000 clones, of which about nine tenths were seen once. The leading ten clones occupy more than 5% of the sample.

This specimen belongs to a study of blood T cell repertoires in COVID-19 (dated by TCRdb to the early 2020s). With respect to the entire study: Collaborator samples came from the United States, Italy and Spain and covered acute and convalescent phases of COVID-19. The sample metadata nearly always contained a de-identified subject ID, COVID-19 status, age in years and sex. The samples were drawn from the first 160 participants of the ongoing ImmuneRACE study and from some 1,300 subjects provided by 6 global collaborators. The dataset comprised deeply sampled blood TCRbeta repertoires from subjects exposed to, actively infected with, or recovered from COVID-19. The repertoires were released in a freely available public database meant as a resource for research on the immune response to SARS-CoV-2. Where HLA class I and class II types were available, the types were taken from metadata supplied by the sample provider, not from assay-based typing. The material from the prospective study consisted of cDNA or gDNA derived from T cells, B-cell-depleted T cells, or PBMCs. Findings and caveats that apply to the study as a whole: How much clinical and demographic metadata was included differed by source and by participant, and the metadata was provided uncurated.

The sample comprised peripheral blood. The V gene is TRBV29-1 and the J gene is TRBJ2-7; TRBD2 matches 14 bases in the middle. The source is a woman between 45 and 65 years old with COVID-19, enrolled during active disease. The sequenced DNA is TGCAGCGTCGTACCGGGACTAGCGGGGGCCCTAGGTTCCTACGAGCAGTACTTC. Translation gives CSVVPGLAGALGSYEQYF.